The 7 T cell receptor beta chains presented below share a single source sample, sequenced in a study of response to subunit inactivated influenza vaccine. TCRdb ran MiXCR on the RT-PCR reads and lists one entry per CDR3 protein. The sample lists 700,000 to 900,000 distinct CDR3 sequences, around 20% seen once, with roughly 10% in the top ten. This sample comprised PBMCs from blood, obtained around 5 days after vaccination. All receptors derive from a man aged 50 to 59 who received an inactivated influenza vaccine.

The chain combines TRBV5-1 with TRBJ2-3; the D gene is possibly TRBD1 (7 bases). The CDR3 runs to 16 residues. CDR1 and CDR2 (germline): SGHRS, YFSETQ. V lost 4 bases to trimming and J lost 4 bases, with 19 bases between them. The CDR3 sequence is CASSPPEQGGADTQYF. The DNA for the CDR3 is TGCGCCAGCAGCCCCCCTGAGCAGGGGGGCGCAGATACGCAGTATTTT.

A few counts support this clonotype. The CDR3 DNA follows: TGCGCCAGCAGCCAAGATTATGGCAGGGGGCCCTACAATGAGCAGTTCTTC. Translated, it gives CASSQDYGRGPYNEQFF. The chain links TRBV4-3 to TRBJ2-1, with TRBD1 identical over 8 bases. Trimming took 0 bases from V and 2 from J; bases not matched to a gene: 6. CDR1 is LGHNA, CDR2 YSLEER, per germline. The CDR3 length is 17 residues.

This clonotype has a handful of counts. The rearrangement joins TRBV3-1 to TRBJ2-1, with 9 bases that match TRBD1. Germline lookup yields CDR1 LGHDT and CDR2 YNNKEL (reference sequence). J lost 9 bases, V lost 4 bases, and 13 bases had no gene match. CDR3 size: 16 residues. CDR3 in amino acids: CASSLRGGDRVSEQFF. The CDR3 DNA follows: TGTGCCAGCAGCCTACGAGGGGGGGACAGGGTGAGTGAGCAGTTCTTC.

This clonotype was detected many times. The rearrangement uses TRBV12-3 or TRBV12-4 and TRBJ1-5; 9 bases agree with TRBD1. The CDR3 is 13 amino acids. Trimming at V came to 6 bases and at J to 6 bases, leaving 3 bases not matched to a gene. CDR3 coding DNA: TGTGCCAGCAGGGGACAGGGAGGTCAGCCCCAGCATTTT. It yields the protein CASRGQGGQPQHF.

The chain combines TRBV11-2 with TRBJ2-2; 13 nucleotides line up with TRBD2. The junction had 10 bases not matched to a gene; V was cut back by 5 bases and J by 4 bases. The CDR3 contains 18 residues. From germline, CDR1 is SGHAT and CDR2 FQNNGV. The CDR3: CASSIQKLAGGSTGELFF. CDR3 nucleotides: TGTGCCAGCAGCATCCAAAAACTAGCGGGAGGGAGCACCGGGGAGCTGTTTTTT.

This rearrangement joins TRBV4-2 to TRBJ2-3; TRBD1 aligns across 7 bases. The CDR3 loop spans 17 amino acids. Trimming cost V 0 bases and J 7 bases; bases outside gene matches: 13. CDR1 and CDR2 from the germline V gene are LGHNA and YNFKEQ. The CDR3 sequence is CASSQELATGSGNTQYF. CDR3 sequence (DNA): TGTGCCAGCAGCCAAGAATTGGCGACAGGGTCGGGGAATACGCAGTATTTT.

The chain carries TRBV27 and TRBJ2-1; tentatively, D is TRBD1 or TRBD2 (5 bases each). Trimming took off 10 bases at V and 1 base at J, with 14 bases between the two ends. Germline loops: CDR1 MNHEY, CDR2 SMNVEV (reference sequence). The CDR3 loop spans 14 amino acids. CDR3 DNA sequence: TGTGCCACTAATACTGGGGGATCCTACAATGAGCAGTTCTTC. Translating gives CATNTGGSYNEQFF.